The source of this TCR beta chain is a study of human T cells and chemical hapten exposure. The time point: patch test 2, 6 weeks after DPC sensitization. The sample's treatment: therapeutic diphenylcyclopropenone sensitization with weekly scalp DPC. Total RNA came from unfractionated whole blood. Original methodology: Samples held a median of 95,638 TCRs, range about 23,224–750,000. TCRdb independently ran MiXCR on the RACE reads; one entry per CDR3 protein. The authors' filters were not applied to this entry. This sample has 85,000 to 95,000 distinct CDR3 sequences, with about 11% found just once. The source was whole blood, collected in connection with sensitization to the hapten diphenylcyclopropenone (DPC). The TCR was taken from a man aged 35-49 years with alopecia areata. Some clones in this sample may be carry-over from other donors' samples.

DNA for the CDR3: TGCAGTGCGGCGGGAGAGGTGACAGATACGCAGTATTTT. Residues: CSAAGEVTDTQYF. V and J are TRBV20-1 and TRBJ2-3; 7 nucleotides line up with TRBD2. J gave up 3 bases and V 6 bases, and 6 bases lay outside the gene matches. CDR1 DFQATT and CDR2 SNEGSKA come from the germline V gene (reference sequence). The CDR3 consists of 13 residues.